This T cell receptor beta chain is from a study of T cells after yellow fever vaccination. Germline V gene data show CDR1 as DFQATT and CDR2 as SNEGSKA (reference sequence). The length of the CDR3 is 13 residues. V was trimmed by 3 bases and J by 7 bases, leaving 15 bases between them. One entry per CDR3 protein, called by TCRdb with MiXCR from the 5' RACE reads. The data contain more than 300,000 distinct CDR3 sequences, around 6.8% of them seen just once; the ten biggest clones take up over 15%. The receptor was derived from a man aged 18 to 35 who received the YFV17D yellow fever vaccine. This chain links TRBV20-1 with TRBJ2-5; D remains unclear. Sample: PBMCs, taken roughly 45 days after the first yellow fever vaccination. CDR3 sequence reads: CSASSLGLGTQYF. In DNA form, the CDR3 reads TGCAGTGCTAGTTCCTTAGGGCTGGGGACCCAGTACTTC.